In this sample, the clone carrying this T cell receptor (beta chain) turned up a few times. Its antigen is still unknown. The source of the sample is a study of T-cell memory formation after mild COVID-19. Study outcomes and limitations: There were some responding clones in pre-infection memory, which suggested that cross-reactive memory had joined. Of the contracting clones, CD4+ ones lay mainly in CM and EM, and CD8+ ones in EMRA.

Deletions cut 4 bases from V and 5 bases from J, with 13 bases between. From germline, CDR1 is SGHKS and CDR2 YYEKEE (reference sequence). The CDR3 is 14 residues long. TCRdb reprocessed the 5' RACE reads via MiXCR and lists one record per CDR3 protein. The profile shows about 190,000 distinct CDR3 sequences, around 25% of them singletons. This chain uses TRBV5-5 with TRBJ1-5; D is possibly TRBD1 (5 bases). The material sequenced was PBMCs or a T cell subset sorted from them (not recorded which). This receptor was identified in an adult woman who had mild COVID-19 (a few samples of this study predate the infection). Cell type and time point are not known. The CDR3 spells CASSMGPTDQPQHF. CDR3 DNA sequence: TGTGCCAGCAGCATGGGGCCGACAGATCAGCCCCAGCATTTT.